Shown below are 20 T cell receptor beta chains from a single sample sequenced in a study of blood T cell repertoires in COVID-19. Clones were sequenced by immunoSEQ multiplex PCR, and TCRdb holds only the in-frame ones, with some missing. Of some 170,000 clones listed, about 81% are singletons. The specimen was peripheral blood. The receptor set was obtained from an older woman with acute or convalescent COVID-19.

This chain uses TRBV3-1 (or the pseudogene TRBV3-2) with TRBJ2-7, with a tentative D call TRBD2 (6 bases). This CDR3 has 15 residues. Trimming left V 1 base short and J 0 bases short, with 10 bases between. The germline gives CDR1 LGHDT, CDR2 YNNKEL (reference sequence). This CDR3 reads CASSQVGGVSYEQYF. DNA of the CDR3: TGTGCCAGCAGCCAAGTCGGCGGGGTCTCCTACGAGCAGTACTTC.

CDR3 sequence reads: CASSLPGGGFDEQYF. The CDR3 coding sequence is TGTGCCAGCAGCTTGCCTGGCGGGGGTTTCGACGAGCAGTACTTC. V is TRBV5-4 and J is TRBJ2-7; 7 positions match TRBD2. The CDR3 sequence is 15 residues long. Germline CDR1 reads SGHNT; CDR2 reads YYREEE (reference sequence). Unmatched junction bases numbered 9, after V lost 1 base and J lost 5 bases.

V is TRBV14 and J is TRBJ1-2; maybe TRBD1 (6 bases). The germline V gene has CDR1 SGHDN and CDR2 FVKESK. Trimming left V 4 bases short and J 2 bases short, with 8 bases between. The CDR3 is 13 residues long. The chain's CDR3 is CASSLQGNYGYTF. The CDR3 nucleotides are TGTGCCAGCAGCCTCCAGGGGAACTATGGCTACACCTTC.

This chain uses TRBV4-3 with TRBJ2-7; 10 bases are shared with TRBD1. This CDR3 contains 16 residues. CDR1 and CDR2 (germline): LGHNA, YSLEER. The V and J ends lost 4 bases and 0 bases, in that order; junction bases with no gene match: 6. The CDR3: CASSPGQGDNSYEQYF. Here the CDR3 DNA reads TGCGCCAGCAGCCCCGGACAGGGGGACAACTCCTACGAGCAGTACTTC.

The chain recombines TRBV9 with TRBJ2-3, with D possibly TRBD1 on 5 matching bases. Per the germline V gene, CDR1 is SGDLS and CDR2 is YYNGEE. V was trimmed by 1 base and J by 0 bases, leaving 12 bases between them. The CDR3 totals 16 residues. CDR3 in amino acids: CASSVRADTSTDTQYF. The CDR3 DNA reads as TGTGCCAGCAGCGTACGTGCGGACACGAGCACAGATACGCAGTATTTT.

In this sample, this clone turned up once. CDR3 nucleotides: TGTGCCACTACGGGAGGCAGCGAGCAGTACTTC. This translates into CATTGGSEQYF. The V gene is TRBV6-5, the J gene TRBJ2-7; 7 bases fit TRBD2. The CDR3 consists of 11 residues. The germline V gene has CDR1 MNHEY and CDR2 SVGAGI. J gave up 6 bases and V 10 bases, and 6 bases lay outside the gene matches.

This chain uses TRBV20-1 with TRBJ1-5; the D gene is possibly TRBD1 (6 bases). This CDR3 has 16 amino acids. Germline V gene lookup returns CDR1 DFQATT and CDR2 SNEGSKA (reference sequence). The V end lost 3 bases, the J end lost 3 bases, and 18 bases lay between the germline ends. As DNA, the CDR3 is TGCAGTGCTAGTGACACGGCAAGACAGGCCAATCAGCCCCAGCATTTT. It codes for CSASDTARQANQPQHF.

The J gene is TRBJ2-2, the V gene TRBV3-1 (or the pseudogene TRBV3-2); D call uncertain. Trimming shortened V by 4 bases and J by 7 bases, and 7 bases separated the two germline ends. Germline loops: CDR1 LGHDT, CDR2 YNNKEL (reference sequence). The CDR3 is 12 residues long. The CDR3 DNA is TGTGCCAGCAGCCCGCGAGGCGGGGAGCTGTTTTTT. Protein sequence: CASSPRGGELFF.

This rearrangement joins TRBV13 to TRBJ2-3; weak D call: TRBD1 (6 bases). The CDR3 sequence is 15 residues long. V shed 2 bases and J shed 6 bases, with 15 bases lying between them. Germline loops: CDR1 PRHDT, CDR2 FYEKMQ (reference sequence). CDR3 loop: CASSLYGTREDTQYF. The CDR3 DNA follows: TGTGCCAGCAGCTTATATGGGACACGCGAGGATACGCAGTATTTT.

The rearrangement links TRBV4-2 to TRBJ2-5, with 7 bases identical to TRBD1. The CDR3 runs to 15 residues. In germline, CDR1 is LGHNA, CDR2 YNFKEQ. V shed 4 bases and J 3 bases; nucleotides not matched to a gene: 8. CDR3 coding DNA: TGTGCCAGCAGCCCTGAGCCAGGGACAGAAGAGACCCAGTACTTC. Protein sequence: CASSPEPGTEETQYF.

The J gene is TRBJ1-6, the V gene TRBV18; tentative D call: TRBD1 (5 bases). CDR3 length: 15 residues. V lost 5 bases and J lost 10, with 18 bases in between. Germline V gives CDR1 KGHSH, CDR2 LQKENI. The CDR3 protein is CASSVRDSDESPLHF. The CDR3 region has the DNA TGTGCCAGCTCAGTTCGGGACTCGGATGAATCACCCCTCCACTTT.

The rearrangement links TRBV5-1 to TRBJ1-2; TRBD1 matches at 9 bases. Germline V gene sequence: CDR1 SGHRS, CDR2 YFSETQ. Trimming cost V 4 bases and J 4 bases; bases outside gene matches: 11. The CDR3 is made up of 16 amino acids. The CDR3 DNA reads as TGCGCCAGCAGCCCCGGGACAGGGACTAATTTCTATGGCTACACCTTC. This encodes CASSPGTGTNFYGYTF.

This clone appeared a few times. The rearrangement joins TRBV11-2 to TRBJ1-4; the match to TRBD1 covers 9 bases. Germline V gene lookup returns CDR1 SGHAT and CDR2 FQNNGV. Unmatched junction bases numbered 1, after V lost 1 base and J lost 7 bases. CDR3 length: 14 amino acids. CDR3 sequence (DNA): TGTGCCAGCAGCTTAGGACAGGGGGGTGAAAAACTGTTTTTT. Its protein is CASSLGQGGEKLFF.

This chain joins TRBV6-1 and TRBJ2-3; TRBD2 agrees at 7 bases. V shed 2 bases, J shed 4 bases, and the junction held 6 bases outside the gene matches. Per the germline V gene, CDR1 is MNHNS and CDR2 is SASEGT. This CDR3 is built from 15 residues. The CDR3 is CASSELVGGSDTQYF. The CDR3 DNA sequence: TGTGCCAGCAGTGAATTGGTGGGGGGGTCAGATACGCAGTATTTT.

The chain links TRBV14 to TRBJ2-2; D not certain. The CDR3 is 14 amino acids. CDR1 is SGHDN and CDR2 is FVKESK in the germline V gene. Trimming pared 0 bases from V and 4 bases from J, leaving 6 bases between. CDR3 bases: TGTGCCAGCAGCCAAGATTTCGGCACCGGGGAGCTGTTTTTT. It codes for CASSQDFGTGELFF.

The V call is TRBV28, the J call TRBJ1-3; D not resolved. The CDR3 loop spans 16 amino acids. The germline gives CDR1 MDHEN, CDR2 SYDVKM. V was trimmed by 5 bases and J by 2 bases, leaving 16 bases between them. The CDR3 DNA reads TGTGCCAGCAGTGCGGGTTTCGGGGTTCCTGGAAACACCATATATTTT. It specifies CASSAGFGVPGNTIYF.

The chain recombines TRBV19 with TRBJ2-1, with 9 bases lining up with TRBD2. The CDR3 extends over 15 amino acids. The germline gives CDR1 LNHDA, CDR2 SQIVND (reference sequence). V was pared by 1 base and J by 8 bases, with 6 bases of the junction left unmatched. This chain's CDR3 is CASSIGPGLADEQFF. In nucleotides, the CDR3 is TGTGCCAGTAGTATAGGACCGGGACTAGCCGATGAGCAGTTCTTC.

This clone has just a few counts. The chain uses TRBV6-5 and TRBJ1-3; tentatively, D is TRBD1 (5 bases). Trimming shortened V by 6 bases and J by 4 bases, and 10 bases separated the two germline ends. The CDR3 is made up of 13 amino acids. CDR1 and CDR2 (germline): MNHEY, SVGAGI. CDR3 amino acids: CASRGPVGNTIYF. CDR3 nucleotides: TGTGCCAGCAGGGGGCCAGTCGGAAACACCATATATTTT.

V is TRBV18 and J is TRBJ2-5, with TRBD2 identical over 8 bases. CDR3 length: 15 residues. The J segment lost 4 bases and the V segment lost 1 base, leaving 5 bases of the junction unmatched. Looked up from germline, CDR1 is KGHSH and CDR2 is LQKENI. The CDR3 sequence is CASSPQSRGGETQYF. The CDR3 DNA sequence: TGTGCCAGCTCACCACAAAGTCGGGGGGGAGAGACCCAGTACTTC.

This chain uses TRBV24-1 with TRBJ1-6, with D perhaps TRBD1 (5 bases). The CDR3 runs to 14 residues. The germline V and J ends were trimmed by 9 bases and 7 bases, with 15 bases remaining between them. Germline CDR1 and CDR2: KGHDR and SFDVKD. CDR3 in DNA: TGTGCCACCCCTGGGGGGATAGTAAATTCACCCCTCCACTTT. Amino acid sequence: CATPGGIVNSPLHF.